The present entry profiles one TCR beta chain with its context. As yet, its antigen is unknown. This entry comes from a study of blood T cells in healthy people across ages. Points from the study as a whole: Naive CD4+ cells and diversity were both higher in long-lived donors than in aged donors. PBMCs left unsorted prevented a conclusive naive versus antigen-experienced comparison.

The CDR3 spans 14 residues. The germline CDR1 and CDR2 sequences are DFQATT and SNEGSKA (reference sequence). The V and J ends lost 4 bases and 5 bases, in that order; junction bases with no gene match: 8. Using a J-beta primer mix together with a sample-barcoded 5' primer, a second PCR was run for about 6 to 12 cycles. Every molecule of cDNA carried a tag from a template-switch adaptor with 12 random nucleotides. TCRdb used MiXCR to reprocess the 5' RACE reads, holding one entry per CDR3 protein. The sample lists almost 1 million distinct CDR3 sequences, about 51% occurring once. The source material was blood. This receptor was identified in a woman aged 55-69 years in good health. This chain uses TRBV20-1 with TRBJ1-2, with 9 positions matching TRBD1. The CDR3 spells CSAKKTGTGYGYTF. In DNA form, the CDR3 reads TGCAGTGCTAAAAAGACCGGGACAGGGTATGGCTACACCTTC.